This TCR beta chain comes out of a study of blood T cell repertoires in COVID-19. For the study at large: Researchers got acute and convalescent COVID-19 samples from the United States, Italy and Spain. From T cells, B-cell-depleted T cells, or PBMCs came the material, which was cDNA or gDNA.

Germline lookup yields CDR1 LNHDA and CDR2 SQIVND (reference sequence). There are 15 residues in the CDR3. Deletions cut 1 base from V and 0 bases from J, with 6 bases between. Authors' methods: The authors estimated nucleated cell counts from reference gene primer amplification. Assay used: immunoSEQ multiplex PCR; TCRdb lists only in-frame clones, some missing. That table supplies the V and J calls and clone size; D and trimming were determined from the DNA. The sample consists of about 380,000 clones, about 85% of them appearing once. The chain uses TRBV19 and TRBJ1-4; D is perhaps TRBD1 (6 bases). The sequenced material came from peripheral blood. This clonotype was obtained from a woman younger than 30 with acute or convalescent COVID-19. The CDR3 coding sequence is TGTGCCAGTAGTATAGGGACAGCAACTAATGAAAAACTGTTTTTT. Protein: CASSIGTATNEKLFF.